One TCR beta chain is described in this entry. This specimen belongs to a study of human T cells and chemical hapten exposure. Study context: DPC at 2% was the sensitizing agent, placed on approximately 2 cm by approximately 2 cm of upper inner arm skin. Patients additionally received therapeutic doses of diphenylcyclopropenone on the scalp once a week, and this continued throughout the approximately 24-week study.

Time point given: patch test 3, about 24 weeks after DPC sensitization. The treatment was: therapeutic diphenylcyclopropenone sensitization with weekly scalp DPC. Using its own MiXCR run on the RACE reads, TCRdb lists one record per CDR3 protein. Altogether about 160,000 distinct CDR3 sequences are present, roughly 26% being singletons, with the ten largest covering approximately 2.1%. V was clipped by 0 bases and J by 7 bases, with 7 bases between them. Germline V gene data show CDR1 as DFQATT and CDR2 as SNEGSKA (reference sequence). The CDR3 covers 11 residues. The material sequenced was whole blood, taken in connection with sensitization to the hapten diphenylcyclopropenone (DPC). The chain employs TRBV20-1 and TRBJ2-7; D is perhaps TRBD1 or TRBD2 (5 bases each). The TCR originated in a woman younger than 30 with alopecia areata. Some clones in this sample may be carry-over from other donors' samples. The CDR3, as DNA: TGCAGTGCTAGAGATTGGGGGGAGCAGTACTTC. Translated: CSARDWGEQYF.